The 24 T cell receptor beta chains in this list originate from one sample, sequenced in a study of CD4 T cells in relation to SARS-CoV-2 and coronaviruses. TCRdb's copy holds only in-frame clones and misses some; the assay was immunoSEQ multiplex PCR. In the table there are about 56,000 clones, 92% of which are singletons. The sequenced sample was naive CD4+ T cells from PBMCs. Subset: naive CD4+ T cells isolated by negative enrichment. These receptors were obtained from an adult with COVID-19.

This clone occurred once. CDR3 region: CASSSLAGAGQETQYF. In DNA form, the CDR3 reads TGTGCCAGCAGCTCACTAGCGGGAGCGGGGCAAGAGACCCAGTACTTC. The chain uses TRBV7-9 and TRBJ2-5; 11 nucleotides align to TRBD2. The CDR3 spans 16 residues. Trimming took 4 bases from V and 2 from J; bases not matched to a gene: 6. Germline lookup yields CDR1 SEHNR and CDR2 FQNEAQ (reference sequence).

The chain links TRBV28 to TRBJ2-7; D remains unclear. Germline assignment: CDR1 MDHEN and CDR2 SYDVKM. The CDR3 runs 13 residues. The V end was cut by 7 bases, the J end by 4 bases, with 14 bases between. The CDR3 spells CASNAAQRYEQYF. CDR3 sequence (DNA): TGTGCCAGCAACGCAGCTCAAAGGTACGAGCAGTACTTC.

This clone was seen just once. The chain is built from TRBV2 and TRBJ2-7, with TRBD2 as a possible D gene (7 bases). Germline CDR1 reads SNHLY; CDR2 reads FYNNEI. The V and J ends lost 7 bases and 2 bases respectively, with 15 bases between them. This CDR3 contains 14 residues. CDR3 loop: CASIGGASAYEQYF. The CDR3, as DNA: TGTGCCAGCATAGGGGGGGCCAGTGCCTACGAGCAGTACTTC.

This sequence joins TRBV4-1 and TRBJ2-2; 13 bases fit TRBD2. Germline V gene lookup returns CDR1 MGHRA and CDR2 YSYEKL. The CDR3 spans 16 residues. V was pared by 2 bases and J by 6 bases, with 3 bases of the junction left unmatched. This CDR3 reads CASSQRTSGSSGELFF. Written as DNA, the CDR3 is TGCGCCAGCAGCCAAAGGACTAGCGGGAGCTCCGGGGAGCTGTTTTTT.

This chain uses TRBV5-4 with TRBJ2-3; 9 bases map to TRBD1. The CDR3 is made up of 15 amino acids. CDR1 and CDR2 (germline): SGHNT, YYREEE (reference sequence). V shed 3 bases and J 6 bases; nucleotides not matched to a gene: 8. CDR3 coding DNA: TGTGCCAGCAGCTCGAACAGGGGGCGCGCGGATACGCAGTATTTT. Translated, it gives CASSSNRGRADTQYF.

CDR3 amino acids: CASRLAGAPGELFF. CDR3 sequence (DNA): TGTGCCAGCAGGTTAGCGGGAGCTCCCGGGGAGCTGTTTTTT. The V call is TRBV5-5, the J call TRBJ2-2; 9 bases match TRBD2. CDR1 and CDR2 (germline): SGHKS, YYEKEE (reference sequence). J was trimmed by 6 bases and V by 5 bases; bases with no gene match: 5. This CDR3 contains 14 residues. The variable domain in full, completed from reference TRBV5-5 and TRBJ2-2, reads DAGVTQSPTHLIKTRGQQVTLRCSPISGHKSVSWYQQVLGQGPQFIFQYYEKEERGRGNFPDRFSARQFPNYSSELNVNALLLGDSALYLCASRLAGAPGELFFGEGSRLTVL.

The gene calls are TRBV24-1 and TRBJ1-4; 11 bases line up with TRBD1. Germline-derived CDR1 and CDR2 are KGHDR and SFDVKD. V lost 4 bases, J lost 6 bases, and 6 bases stayed unmatched. The CDR3 covers 16 residues. CDR3 DNA: TGTGCCACCAGTGACGGCCCGGGACAGGGGGATGAAAAACTGTTTTTT. Protein: CATSDGPGQGDEKLFF.

This clone was observed a handful of times. The chain employs TRBV5-5 and TRBJ1-1, with D hard to call. With 4 bases removed from V and 4 bases from J, the gap between germline ends came to 17 bases. The length of the CDR3 is 15 residues. CDR1 is SGHKS and CDR2 is YYEKEE in the germline V gene (reference sequence). In DNA form, the CDR3 reads TGTGCCAGCAGCCTCGTTCGACCCTCAGGCACTGAAGCTTTCTTT. This translates into CASSLVRPSGTEAFF. The variable domain in full, with the rest retrieved from reference TRBV5-5 and TRBJ1-1, is DAGVTQSPTHLIKTRGQQVTLRCSPISGHKSVSWYQQVLGQGPQFIFQYYEKEERGRGNFPDRFSARQFPNYSSELNVNALLLGDSALYLCASSLVRPSGTEAFFGQGTRLTVV.

CDR3 amino acids: CASSLERGLWNTEAFF. The CDR3 DNA reads as TGTGCCAGCAGCTTAGAACGGGGGCTTTGGAACACTGAAGCTTTCTTT. The V and J genes are TRBV11-1 and TRBJ1-1, with D maybe TRBD1 (6 bases). Deletions cut 1 base from V and 1 base from J, with 13 bases between. CDR3 size: 16 residues. CDR1 and CDR2 from the germline V gene are SGHAT and FQDESV (reference sequence).

In this sample, this clone turned up once. V gene TRBV6-5 combines with J gene TRBJ2-7, with 8 bases matching TRBD2. J was trimmed by 1 base and V by 0 bases; bases with no gene match: 2. CDR1 is MNHEY and CDR2 is SVGAGI in the germline V gene. CDR3 length: 15 amino acids. CDR3: CASSYSGGRSYEQYF. As DNA, the CDR3 is TGTGCCAGCAGTTACTCTGGCGGGAGGTCCTACGAGCAGTACTTC.

V and J are TRBV2 and TRBJ1-5; 7 positions agree with TRBD1. Germline CDR1 reads SNHLY; CDR2 reads FYNNEI. The length of the CDR3 is 15 residues. The junction had 7 bases not matched to a gene; V was cut back by 7 bases and J by 1 base. The CDR3 coding sequence is TGTGCCAGCACAGCAACGGGACAGAGCAATCAGCCCCAGCATTTT. Residues: CASTATGQSNQPQHF.

This chain links TRBV30 with TRBJ2-5; no definite D call. In germline, CDR1 is GTSNPN, CDR2 SVGIG (reference sequence). CDR3 size: 14 residues. The V end was cut by 5 bases, the J end by 5 bases, with 18 bases between. The CDR3 sequence is CAWSVRVLRETQYF. The CDR3 DNA reads as TGTGCCTGGTCAGTCCGGGTCCTCCGGGAGACCCAGTACTTC.

The J gene is TRBJ2-7, the V gene TRBV2, with TRBD1 identical over 7 bases. From germline, CDR1 is SNHLY and CDR2 FYNNEI. The CDR3 has 14 residues. V shed 11 bases and J 3 bases; nucleotides not matched to a gene: 13. The CDR3 nucleotides are TGTGCCGGAAAAAGGGTGGGGACAGACTACGAGCAGTACTTC. Translating gives CAGKRVGTDYEQYF. The entire variable domain, with the rest obtained from reference TRBV2 and TRBJ2-7, is as follows: EPEVTQTPSHQVTQMGQEVILRCVPISNHLYFYWYRQILGQKVEFLVSFYNNEISEKSEIFDDQFSVERPDGSNFTLKIRSTKLEDSAMYFCAGKRVGTDYEQYFGPGTRLTVT.

This chain connects TRBV10-3 to TRBJ2-1, with D possibly being TRBD2 (5 bases). Germline V lookup: CDR1 ENHRY, CDR2 SYGVKD. The germline V and J ends were trimmed by 6 bases and 8 bases, with 20 bases remaining between them. The CDR3 contains 15 residues. CDR3: CAISPRPRGWDEQFF. CDR3 nucleotide sequence: TGTGCCATCAGCCCCAGACCCAGAGGGTGGGATGAGCAGTTCTTC.

The V gene is TRBV5-1, the J gene TRBJ2-1; no reliable D call. Germline V gene sequence: CDR1 SGHRS, CDR2 YFSETQ. V was clipped by 5 bases and J by 7 bases, with 10 bases between them. This CDR3 spans 12 amino acids. The CDR3 loop reads CASRSDGNEQFF. The CDR3 DNA reads as TGCGCCAGCAGGAGTGATGGGAATGAGCAGTTCTTC. Together with reference TRBV5-1 and TRBJ2-1, the CDR3 gives the full variable domain: KAGVTQTPRYLIKTRGQQVTLSCSPISGHRSVSWYQQTPGQGLQFLFEYFSETQRNKGNFPGRFSGRQFSNSRSEMNVSTLELGDSALYLCASRSDGNEQFFGPGTRLTVL.

J is TRBJ1-4 and V is TRBV28; 7 positions match TRBD1. V shed 3 bases, J shed 7 bases, and the junction held 11 bases outside the gene matches. The CDR3 runs 16 residues. Germline loops: CDR1 MDHEN, CDR2 SYDVKM. The CDR3 bases are TGTGCCAGCAGTTTGACAGGGTCAAGATTAAGTGAAAAACTGTTTTTT. Its protein is CASSLTGSRLSEKLFF.

This clone was counted only a few times. The J gene is TRBJ2-2, the V gene TRBV7-2; 9 bases are a match to TRBD1. Trimming cost V 6 bases and J 0 bases; bases outside gene matches: 2. The CDR3 is 15 residues long. Per germline, CDR1 SGHTA and CDR2 FQGNSA. The CDR3 DNA is TGTGCCAGCAGTGGGACAGGGTCGAACACCGGGGAGCTGTTTTTT. Its protein product is CASSGTGSNTGELFF.

The rearrangement uses TRBV5-5 and TRBJ2-7; 11 positions match TRBD2. Per the germline V gene, CDR1 is SGHKS and CDR2 is YYEKEE (reference sequence). The CDR3 has 16 residues. With 4 bases clipped from V and 3 bases from J, the junction kept 9 bases outside the gene matches. CDR3: CASSAQLAGAVYEQYF. CDR3 DNA: TGTGCCAGCAGCGCACAACTAGCGGGAGCAGTCTACGAGCAGTACTTC.

V is TRBV2 and J is TRBJ2-5, with 7 bases fitting TRBD2. The V gene's germline CDR1 is SNHLY and CDR2 FYNNEI. With V trimmed by 4 bases and J by 7 bases, 0 bases remained unmatched. The CDR3 has 11 residues. CDR3 loop: CASSGGGTQYF. CDR3 in DNA: TGTGCCAGCAGTGGGGGGGGGACCCAGTACTTC.

The chain recombines TRBV6-1 with TRBJ1-2; possibly TRBD1 for D (5 bases). The germline V gene has CDR1 MNHNS and CDR2 SASEGT. This CDR3 contains 16 residues. V was pared by 1 base and J by 7 bases, with 19 bases between. As DNA, the CDR3 is TGTGCCAGCAGTGAAGTAGGGGAGGCCAAGGGCTCTGGCTACACCTTC. Amino acid sequence: CASSEVGEAKGSGYTF.

The V and J genes are TRBV6-2 or TRBV6-3 and TRBJ1-1; a weak D match, TRBD1 (5 bases). V gave up 4 bases and J gave up 10 bases, with 16 bases separating them. The V gene's germline CDR1 is MNHEY and CDR2 SVGEGT. This CDR3 spans 13 amino acids. CDR3 bases: TGTGCCAGCAGTTCTCCGGCGGAAAGGGGAGCTTTCTTT. As protein: CASSSPAERGAFF.

A single count supports this clone. V and J are TRBV29-1 and TRBJ2-7, with unresolved D. This CDR3 comprises 14 residues. From germline, CDR1 is SQVTM and CDR2 ANQGSEA. The V end lost 4 bases, the J end lost 0 bases, and 13 bases lay between the germline ends. The CDR3 loop reads CSVGSGRRSYEQYF. The CDR3 DNA sequence: TGCAGCGTTGGGTCGGGCCGACGCTCCTACGAGCAGTACTTC.

The CDR3 coding sequence is TGTGCCAGCAGCTTGGGGAGGCAGAGCACAGATACGCAGTATTTT. The encoded protein is CASSLGRQSTDTQYF. The chain recombines TRBV5-4 with TRBJ2-3; tentative D call: TRBD2 (5 bases). Germline V gene data show CDR1 as SGHNT and CDR2 as YYREEE (reference sequence). Trimming took 0 bases from V and 0 from J, leaving 8 bases between them. This CDR3 contains 15 residues.

The CDR3 sequence: CASSLLGQGAVEQYF. As DNA, the CDR3 is TGTGCCAGCAGCTTGTTGGGCCAGGGGGCTGTCGAGCAGTACTTC. The rearrangement uses TRBV5-4 and TRBJ2-7; 8 nucleotides match TRBD1. The CDR3 spans 15 residues. Germline V gene lookup returns CDR1 SGHNT and CDR2 YYREEE (reference sequence). V dropped 1 base and J dropped 6; count of bases not matched to a gene: 9.